The rows below give T cell receptor beta chains drawn from one sample of a study of blood T cell repertoires in COVID-19. This table comes from immunoSEQ multiplex PCR, and its TCRdb copy is limited to in-frame clones, with some not included. The profile shows over 150,000 clones, over 75% of them singletons. Material: PBMCs or T cells enriched from blood (not recorded which). The source is a woman between 18 and 30 years old who had recovered from COVID-19. CDR3s include the opening cysteine and the closing phenylalanine or tryptophan. D genes are given only for firm matches. Clone size is not always given. Where it is, it says once, few, many or a class for expanded clones.

j_gene	v_gene	d_gene	abundance	CDR3nt	CDR3aa
TRBJ2-7	TRBV2	TRBD2	few	TGTGCCAGCTATGCGTCTAGCGGGACCCCCTACGAGCAGTACTTC	CASYASSGTPYEQYF
TRBJ1-4	TRBV28	.	once	TGTGCCAGCAGCCCCTCCGCGGACAGACCTAATGAAAAACTGTTTTTT	CASSPSADRPNEKLFF
TRBJ2-3	TRBV28	TRBD1	.	TGTGCCAGCAGTTCAATACTCGGACAGGCGGTCTTCACAGATACGCAGTATTTT	CASSSILGQAVFTDTQYF
TRBJ2-7	TRBV15	.	.	TGTGCCACCAGCCACGGGGATGAGCAGTACTTC	CATSHGDEQYF
TRBJ1-3	TRBV18	.	.	TGTGCCAGCTCCCTTACGGAGGATGGAAACACCATATATTTT	CASSLTEDGNTIYF
TRBJ2-2	TRBV2	TRBD2	.	TGTGCCAGCAGTGTTTCGGGAGGGAGATCCGGGGAGCTGTTTTTT	CASSVSGGRSGELFF
TRBJ1-3	TRBV19	.	.	TGTGCCACCAAACCCGTAGAGACAGACACTGGAAACACCATATATTTT	CATKPVETDTGNTIYF
TRBJ1-6	TRBV6-5	TRBD1	.	TGTGCCAGCAGTTACCAGGGACAGAAATATAATTCACCCCTCCACTTT	CASSYQGQKYNSPLHF
TRBJ2-4	TRBV9	TRBD1	.	TGTGCCAGCAGCGCTCGAGACCGGGACAGGGGGCAAGGGGTCAAAAACATTCAGTACTTC	CASSARDRDRGQGVKNIQYF
TRBJ1-2	TRBV2	.	.	TGTGCCAGCAGTTATCAGGGAAACGGTGGCTACACCTTC	CASSYQGNGGYTF
TRBJ2-5	TRBV15	TRBD2	.	TGTGCCACCAGTAGACCGGGGGGGCCCCAAGAGACCCAGTACTTC	CATSRPGGPQETQYF
TRBJ1-2	TRBV10-3	TRBD1	.	TGTGCCATCAGTGGGCCAGGGGGCGCGGGCTATGGCTACACCTTC	CAISGPGGAGYGYTF
TRBJ2-1	TRBV5-8	TRBD2	once	TGTGCCAGCAGCTTGGGACTAGCTACTAATGAGCAGTTCTTC	CASSLGLATNEQFF
TRBJ2-7	TRBV7-2	TRBD2	once	TGTGCCCCAGGGGCTAGCGGGGCCTACGAGCAGTACTTC	CAPGASGAYEQYF
TRBJ1-2	TRBV11-2	TRBD1	.	TGTGCCAGCAGTGAGACAGGGGGCCCCTTCTATGGCTACACCTTC	CASSETGGPFYGYTF
TRBJ1-2	TRBV9	.	.	TGTGCCAGCAGCGTAGATGGAGGGGTTGGCTATGGCTACACCTTC	CASSVDGGVGYGYTF
TRBJ1-4	TRBV5-1	TRBD1	.	TGCGCCAGCAGCTTGGGAGGGGGCAACAATGAAAAACTGTTTTTT	CASSLGGGNNEKLFF
TRBJ2-7	TRBV2	.	.	TGTGCCACCCTAGACAGCCTACCCTACGAGCAGTACTTC	CATLDSLPYEQYF
TRBJ1-6	TRBV18	TRBD1	.	TGTGCCAGTCAAAGGGGGCAGGATTCACCCCTCCACTTT	CASQRGQDSPLHF
TRBJ2-1	TRBV15	.	.	TGTGCCACCAGCGGTCGGACTGGGTTCGGGAATGAGCAGTTCTTC	CATSGRTGFGNEQFF
TRBJ1-1	TRBV7-9	.	.	TGTGCCAGCAGTCGGGACAATTCGAACACTGAAGCTTTCTTT	CASSRDNSNTEAFF
TRBJ2-7	TRBV15	TRBD1	.	TGTGCCACCAGCAGAGATCTTCGGCCCATTTGGGACAGGGTTGTTTACGAGCAGTACTTC	CATSRDLRPIWDRVVYEQYF
TRBJ2-5	TRBV25-1	TRBD1	.	TGTGCCAGCAGTCCCCGGACAGGGAACCAAGAGACCCAGTACTTC	CASSPRTGNQETQYF
TRBJ2-2	TRBV29-1	TRBD1	once	TGCAGCGTTAACGCAGGGGGCACCGGGGAGCTGTTTTTT	CSVNAGGTGELFF
TRBJ2-5	TRBV7-3	.	.	TGTGCCAGCAGCTGGGCGGGTGGGATCCAAGAGACCCAGTACTTC	CASSWAGGIQETQYF
TRBJ2-1	TRBV28	TRBD2	.	TGTGCCAGCAGTTTACTAGCGGGGGACAACTTTAATGAGCAGTTCTTC	CASSLLAGDNFNEQFF
TRBJ1-3	TRBV3-1/TRBV3-2	.	.	TGTGCCAAGTCTCGGGGAAACACCATATATTTT	CAKSRGNTIYF
TRBJ1-1	TRBV12-3/TRBV12-4	.	.	TGTGCCAGCACTCTCTTCGGGGGGATTGAAGCTTTCTTT	CASTLFGGIEAFF
TRBJ1-1	TRBV7-6	.	.	TGTGCCAGCAGCTTACCCCTAGGGGTGAACACTGAAGCTTTCTTT	CASSLPLGVNTEAFF
TRBJ1-2	TRBV28	.	.	TGTGCCAGCAGTTTAGTTCAACACAATCGAGGCTACACCTTC	CASSLVQHNRGYTF
TRBJ2-5	TRBV5-4	TRBD1	.	TGTGCCAGCAGCCCGGGACAGGGCGAAGGAGAGACCCAGTACTTC	CASSPGQGEGETQYF
TRBJ2-2	TRBV24-1	TRBD1	.	TGTGCCACCAGTGTAACAGGGGACACCGGGGAGCTGTTTTTT	CATSVTGDTGELFF
TRBJ1-2	TRBV27	.	once	TGTGCCAGCAGTTTTAGCGGCGACTACCAGCGCGGCTACACCTTC	CASSFSGDYQRGYTF
TRBJ2-3	TRBV24-1	.	.	TGTGCCACCAGCCGGGGTGGGATCTATCCTACAGATACGCAGTATTTT	CATSRGGIYPTDTQYF
TRBJ1-3	TRBV3-1/TRBV3-2	TRBD1	.	TGTGCCAGCAGCCAAGAATGGGACAGCCACCACACCATATATTTT	CASSQEWDSHHTIYF
TRBJ1-1	TRBV28	TRBD1	.	TGTGCCAGCAGTTTCAACCCGACAGGGTACACTGAAGCTTTCTTT	CASSFNPTGYTEAFF
TRBJ2-5	TRBV18	.	.	TGTGCCAGCTCACCTACCGCGGGAACCGAAGTATCAAAGGAGACCCAGTACTTC	CASSPTAGTEVSKETQYF
TRBJ2-7	TRBV7-8	.	.	TGTGCCAGCAGCCTACCGGTCATGTACGAGCAGTACTTC	CASSLPVMYEQYF
TRBJ1-2	TRBV21-1	.	once	TGTGCCAGCAGCCCGGGGGGGGGAGGAAGGGACGGCTACACCTTC	CASSPGGGGRDGYTF
TRBJ1-1	TRBV7-9	.	.	TGTGCCAGCAGCTTAGGGGTTCCGGGGACTGAAGCTTTCTTT	CASSLGVPGTEAFF
TRBJ1-5	TRBV5-6	TRBD1	.	TGTGCCAGCAGCACCGGGACAGGGGTTGATCAGCCCCAGCATTTT	CASSTGTGVDQPQHF
TRBJ2-1	TRBV13	.	.	TGTGCCAGCAGCTCAGCCGACAGCTCCTACAATGAGCAGTTCTTC	CASSSADSSYNEQFF
TRBJ2-7	TRBV28	TRBD2	.	TGTGCCAGCAGTTTCTCCCTAGCGGGAGGGCCTAGTTTCCACGAGCAGTACTTC	CASSFSLAGGPSFHEQYF
TRBJ1-6	TRBV6-5	TRBD1	.	TGTGCCAGCAGGACAGGGGGCTCCTATAATTCACCCCTCCACTTT	CASRTGGSYNSPLHF
TRBJ2-7	TRBV3-1/TRBV3-2	.	.	TGTGCCAGCAGCCAATCACCGCGGGCAACCTACGAGCAGTACTTC	CASSQSPRATYEQYF
TRBJ2-1	TRBV10-3	.	.	TGTGCCATCAGTGAGAGGGGTCGGGACAATGAGCAGTTCTTC	CAISERGRDNEQFF
TRBJ2-5	TRBV24-1	.	.	TGTGCCACCAGTTGGGCAGGCCAAGAGACCCAGTACTTC	CATSWAGQETQYF
TRBJ1-2	TRBV25-1	TRBD1	.	TGTGCCAGCGGACAGGGGGCGCCTGCTGGTGGCTACACCTTC	CASGQGAPAGGYTF
TRBJ2-7	TRBV7-2	TRBD2	.	TGTGCCAGCAGCCCTCGGGGGGGGAGCTCCTACGAGCAGTACTTC	CASSPRGGSSYEQYF
TRBJ2-7	TRBV4-3	TRBD2	once	TGCGCCAGCAGCCAAGTGGAGGGGACTAGAAGCTACGAGCAGTACTTC	CASSQVEGTRSYEQYF
TRBJ2-1	TRBV18	.	.	TGTGCCAGCTCCCCGGAGCTCACCACAAACAATGAGCAGTTCTTC	CASSPELTTNNEQFF
TRBJ1-1	TRBV29-1	TRBD1	.	TGCAGCGTTTTTGGGAATACCGGGACAGGGGCTTTCTTT	CSVFGNTGTGAFF
TRBJ1-1	TRBV20-1	.	.	TGCAGTGCTAGACTTGGGGGCAAAGCTTTCTTT	CSARLGGKAFF
TRBJ1-1	TRBV20-1	TRBD1	.	TGCAGTGCTGGGGGACAGGCCGAAGCTTTCTTT	CSAGGQAEAFF
TRBJ1-1	TRBV28	TRBD1	once	TGTGCCAGCAGTACAAGAGGACAGGGGGCGCGGATGGCTTTCTTT	CASSTRGQGARMAFF
TRBJ1-5	TRBV14	.	.	TGTGCCAGCAGCCGAGTGTTTGGACTGAGAGATAGCAATCAGCCCCAGCATTTT	CASSRVFGLRDSNQPQHF
TRBJ1-1	TRBV18	.	.	TGTGCCAGCTCGCGGGGAGTTTGGGGCACTGAAGCTTTCTTT	CASSRGVWGTEAFF